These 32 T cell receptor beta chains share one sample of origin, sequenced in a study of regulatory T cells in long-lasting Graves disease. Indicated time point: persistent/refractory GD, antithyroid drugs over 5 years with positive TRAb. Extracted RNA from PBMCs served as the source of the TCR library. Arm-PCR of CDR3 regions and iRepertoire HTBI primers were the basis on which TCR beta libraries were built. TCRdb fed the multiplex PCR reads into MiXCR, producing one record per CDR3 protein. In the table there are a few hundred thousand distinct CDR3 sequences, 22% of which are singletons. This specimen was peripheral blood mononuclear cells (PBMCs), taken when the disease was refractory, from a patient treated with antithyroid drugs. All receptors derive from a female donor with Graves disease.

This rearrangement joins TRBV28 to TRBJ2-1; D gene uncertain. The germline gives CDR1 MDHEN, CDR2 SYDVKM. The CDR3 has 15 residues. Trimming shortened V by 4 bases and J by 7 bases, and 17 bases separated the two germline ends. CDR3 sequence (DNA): TGTGCCAGCAGTTCCCCCGCGCACGGGTTTAATGAGCAGTTCTTC. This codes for CASSSPAHGFNEQFF.

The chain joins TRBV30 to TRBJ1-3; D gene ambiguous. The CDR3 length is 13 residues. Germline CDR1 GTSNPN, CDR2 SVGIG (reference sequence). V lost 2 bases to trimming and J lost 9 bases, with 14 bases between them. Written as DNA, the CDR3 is TGTGCCTGGAGTCAACCGGTTATCGGCACCATATATTTT. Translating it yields CAWSQPVIGTIYF.

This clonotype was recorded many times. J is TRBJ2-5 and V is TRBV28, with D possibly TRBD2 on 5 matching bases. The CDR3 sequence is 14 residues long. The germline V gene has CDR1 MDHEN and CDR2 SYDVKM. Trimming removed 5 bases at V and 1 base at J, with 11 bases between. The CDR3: CASSLSSPQETQYF. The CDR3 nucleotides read TGTGCCAGCAGTCTCTCTAGCCCCCAAGAGACCCAGTACTTC. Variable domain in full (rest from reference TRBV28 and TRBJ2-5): DVKVTQSSRYLVKRTGEKVFLECVQDMDHENMFWYRQDPGLGLRLIYFSYDVKMKEKGDIPEGYSVSREKKERFSLILESASTNQTSMYLCASSLSSPQETQYFGPGTRLLVL.

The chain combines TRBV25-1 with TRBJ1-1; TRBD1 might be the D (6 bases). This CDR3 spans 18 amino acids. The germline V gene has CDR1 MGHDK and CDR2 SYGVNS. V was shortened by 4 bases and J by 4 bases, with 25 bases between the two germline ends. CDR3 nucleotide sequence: TGTGCCAGCAGTGTCAGACGGGTACAGGGATCGGAATCCACTGAAGCTTTCTTT. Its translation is CASSVRRVQGSESTEAFF.

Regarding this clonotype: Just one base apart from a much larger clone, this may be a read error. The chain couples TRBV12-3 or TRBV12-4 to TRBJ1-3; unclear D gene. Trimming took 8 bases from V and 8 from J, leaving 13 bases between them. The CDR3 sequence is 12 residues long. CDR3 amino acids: CASRKTRDTIYF. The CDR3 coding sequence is TGTGCCAGCCGCAAAACCCGGGACACCATATATTTT.

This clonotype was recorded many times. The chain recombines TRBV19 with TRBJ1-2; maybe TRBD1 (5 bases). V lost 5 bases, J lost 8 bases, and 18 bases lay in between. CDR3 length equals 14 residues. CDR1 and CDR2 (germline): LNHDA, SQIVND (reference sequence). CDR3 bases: TGTGCCAGTAGTGGGACCACGACGGCTTTGGGCTACACCTTC. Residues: CASSGTTTALGYTF. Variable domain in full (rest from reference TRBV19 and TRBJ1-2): DGGITQSPKYLFRKEGQNVTLSCEQNLNHDAMYWYRQDPGQGLRLIYYSQIVNDFQKGDIAEGYSVSREKKESFPLTVTSAQKNPTAFYLCASSGTTTALGYTFGSGTRLTVV.

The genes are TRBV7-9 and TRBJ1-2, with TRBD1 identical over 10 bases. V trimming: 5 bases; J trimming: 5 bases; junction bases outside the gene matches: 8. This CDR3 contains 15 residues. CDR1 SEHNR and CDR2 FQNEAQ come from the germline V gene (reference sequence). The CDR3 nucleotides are TGTGCCAGCAGCACAGGGACAGGGGCGACTTATGGCTACACCTTC. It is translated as CASSTGTGATYGYTF.

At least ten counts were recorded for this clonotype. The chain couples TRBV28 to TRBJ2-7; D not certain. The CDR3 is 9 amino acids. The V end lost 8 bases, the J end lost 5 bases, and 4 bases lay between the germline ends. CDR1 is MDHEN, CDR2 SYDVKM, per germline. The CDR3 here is CASGNEQYF. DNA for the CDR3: TGTGCCAGCGGGAACGAGCAGTACTTC.

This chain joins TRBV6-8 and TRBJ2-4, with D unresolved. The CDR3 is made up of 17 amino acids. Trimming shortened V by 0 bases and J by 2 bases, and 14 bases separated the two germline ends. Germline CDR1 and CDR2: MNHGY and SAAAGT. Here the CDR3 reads CASSYSKAYSPKNIQYF. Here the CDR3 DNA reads TGTGCCAGCAGTTACTCGAAGGCTTACTCCCCCAAAAACATTCAGTACTTC.

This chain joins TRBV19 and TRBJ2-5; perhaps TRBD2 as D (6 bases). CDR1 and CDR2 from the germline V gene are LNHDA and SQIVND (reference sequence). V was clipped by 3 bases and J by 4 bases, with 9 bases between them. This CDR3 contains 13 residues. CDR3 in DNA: TGTGCCAGTAGTATGGGACTGGCAGAGACCCAGTACTTC. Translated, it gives CASSMGLAETQYF.

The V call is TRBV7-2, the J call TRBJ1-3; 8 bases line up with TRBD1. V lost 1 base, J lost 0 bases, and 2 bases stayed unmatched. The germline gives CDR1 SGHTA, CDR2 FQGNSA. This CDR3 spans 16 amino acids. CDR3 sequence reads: CASSLVDRGSGNTIYF. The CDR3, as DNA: TGTGCCAGCAGCTTAGTCGACAGGGGCTCTGGAAACACCATATATTTT.

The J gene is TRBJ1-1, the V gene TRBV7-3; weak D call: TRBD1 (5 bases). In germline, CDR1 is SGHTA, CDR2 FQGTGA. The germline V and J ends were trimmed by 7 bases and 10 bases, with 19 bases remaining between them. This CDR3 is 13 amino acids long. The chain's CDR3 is CASIPGGQGPAFF. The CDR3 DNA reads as TGTGCCAGCATCCCCGGCGGGCAGGGCCCAGCTTTCTTT. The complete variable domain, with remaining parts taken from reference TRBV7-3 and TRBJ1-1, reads GAGVSQTPSNKVTEKGKYVELRCDPISGHTALYWYRQSLGQGPEFLIYFQGTGAADDSGLPNDRFFAVRPEGSVSTLKIQRTERGDSAVYLCASIPGGQGPAFFGQGTRLTVV.

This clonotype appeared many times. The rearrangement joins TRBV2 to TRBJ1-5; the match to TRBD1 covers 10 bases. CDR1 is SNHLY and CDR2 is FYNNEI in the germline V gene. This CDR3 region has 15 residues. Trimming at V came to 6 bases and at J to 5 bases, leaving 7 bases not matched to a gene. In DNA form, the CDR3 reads TGTGCCAGCAGCAGCCGGGACAGGGGAGATCAGCCCCAGCATTTT. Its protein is CASSSRDRGDQPQHF.

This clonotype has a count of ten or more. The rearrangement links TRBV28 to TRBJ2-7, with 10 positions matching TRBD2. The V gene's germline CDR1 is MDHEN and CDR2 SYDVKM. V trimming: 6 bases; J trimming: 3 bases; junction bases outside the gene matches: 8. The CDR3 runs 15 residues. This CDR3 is CASSARGLANYEQYF. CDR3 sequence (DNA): TGTGCCAGCAGCGCTCGGGGACTAGCGAACTACGAGCAGTACTTC.

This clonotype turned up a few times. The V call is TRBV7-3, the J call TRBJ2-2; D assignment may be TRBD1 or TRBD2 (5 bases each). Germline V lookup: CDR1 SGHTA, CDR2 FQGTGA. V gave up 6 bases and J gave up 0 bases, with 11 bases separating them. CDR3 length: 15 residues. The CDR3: CASRLWGSNTGELFF. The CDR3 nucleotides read TGTGCCAGCAGGTTGTGGGGGTCGAACACCGGGGAGCTGTTTTTT.

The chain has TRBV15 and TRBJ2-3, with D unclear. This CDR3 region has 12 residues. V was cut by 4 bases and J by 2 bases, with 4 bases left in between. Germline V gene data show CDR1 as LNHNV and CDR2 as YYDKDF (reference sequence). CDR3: CATSITTDTQYF. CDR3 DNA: TGTGCCACCAGCATTACCACAGATACGCAGTATTTT.

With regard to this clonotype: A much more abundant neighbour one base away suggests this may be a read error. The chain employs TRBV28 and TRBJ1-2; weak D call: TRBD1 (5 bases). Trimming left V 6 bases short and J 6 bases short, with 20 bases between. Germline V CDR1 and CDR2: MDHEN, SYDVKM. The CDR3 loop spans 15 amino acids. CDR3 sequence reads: CASSLVPGTTDGYTF. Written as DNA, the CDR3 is TGTGCCAGCAGCTTAGTCCCTGGTACGACAGATGGCTACACCTTC.

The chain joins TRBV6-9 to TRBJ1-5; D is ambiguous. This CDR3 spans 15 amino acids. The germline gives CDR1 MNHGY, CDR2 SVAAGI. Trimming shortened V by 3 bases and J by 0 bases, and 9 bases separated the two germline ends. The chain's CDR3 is CASSYGTDSNQPQHF. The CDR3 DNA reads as TGTGCCAGCAGTTACGGTACAGATAGCAATCAGCCCCAGCATTTT.

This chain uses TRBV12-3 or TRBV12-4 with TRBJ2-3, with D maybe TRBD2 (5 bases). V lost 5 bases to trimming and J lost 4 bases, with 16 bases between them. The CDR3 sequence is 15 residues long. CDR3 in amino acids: CASSPRPKEADTQYF. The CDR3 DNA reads TGTGCCAGCAGTCCTCGGCCGAAGGAGGCAGATACGCAGTATTTT.

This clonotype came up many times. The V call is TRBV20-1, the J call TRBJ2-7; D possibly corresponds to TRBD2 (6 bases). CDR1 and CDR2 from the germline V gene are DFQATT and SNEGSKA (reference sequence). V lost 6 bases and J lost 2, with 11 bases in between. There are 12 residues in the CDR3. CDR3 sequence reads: CSAGTGPYEQYF. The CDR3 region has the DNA TGCAGTGCGGGGACTGGGCCCTACGAGCAGTACTTC.

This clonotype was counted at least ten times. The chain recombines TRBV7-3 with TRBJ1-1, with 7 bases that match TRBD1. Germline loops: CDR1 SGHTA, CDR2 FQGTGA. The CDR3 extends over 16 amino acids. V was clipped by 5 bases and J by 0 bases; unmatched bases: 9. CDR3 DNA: TGTGCCAGCAGCCGACAGGGCAAAACCCTGAACACTGAAGCTTTCTTT. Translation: CASSRQGKTLNTEAFF.

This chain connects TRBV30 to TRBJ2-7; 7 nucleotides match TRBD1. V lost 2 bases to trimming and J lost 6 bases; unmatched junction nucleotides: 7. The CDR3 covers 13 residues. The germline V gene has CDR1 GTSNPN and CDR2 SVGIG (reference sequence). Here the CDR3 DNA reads TGTGCCTGGAGTCGACAGGGACCGGCCGAGCAGTACTTC. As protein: CAWSRQGPAEQYF.

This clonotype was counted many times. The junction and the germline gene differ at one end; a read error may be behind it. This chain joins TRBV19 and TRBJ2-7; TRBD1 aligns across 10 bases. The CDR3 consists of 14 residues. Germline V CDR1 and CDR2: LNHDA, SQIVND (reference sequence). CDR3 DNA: TGTGCCAGCAGTACGGACAGGGGGTCCTACGAGCAGTACTTC. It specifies CASSTDRGSYEQYF.

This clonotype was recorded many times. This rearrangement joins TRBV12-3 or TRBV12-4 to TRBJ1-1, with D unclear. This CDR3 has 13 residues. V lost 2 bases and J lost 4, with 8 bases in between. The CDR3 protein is CASSLLLTTEAFF. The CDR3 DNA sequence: TGTGCCAGCAGTTTATTATTGACCACTGAAGCTTTCTTT.

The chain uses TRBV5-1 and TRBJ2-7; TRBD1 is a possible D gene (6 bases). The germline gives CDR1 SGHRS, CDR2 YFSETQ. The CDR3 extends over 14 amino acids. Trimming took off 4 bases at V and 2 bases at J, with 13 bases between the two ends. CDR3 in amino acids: CASSPGTPTYEQYF. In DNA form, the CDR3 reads TGCGCCAGCAGCCCCGGGACACCGACCTACGAGCAGTACTTC.

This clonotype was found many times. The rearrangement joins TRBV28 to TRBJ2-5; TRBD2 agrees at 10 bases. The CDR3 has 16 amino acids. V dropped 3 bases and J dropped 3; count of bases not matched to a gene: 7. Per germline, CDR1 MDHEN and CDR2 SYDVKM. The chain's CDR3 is CASSFLLAGVKETQYF. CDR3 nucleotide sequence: TGTGCCAGCAGTTTTCTCCTAGCGGGAGTAAAAGAGACCCAGTACTTC.

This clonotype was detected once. CDR3 sequence (DNA): TGTGCCAGCAGACAAGTTAGCGGGAACCCCTACAATGAGCAGTTCTTC. Residues: CASRQVSGNPYNEQFF. The gene calls are TRBV2 and TRBJ2-1; 8 nucleotides agree with TRBD2. The CDR3 has 16 amino acids. Germline trimming cut 6 bases from V and 2 bases from J; bases unmatched to any gene: 9. CDR1 is SNHLY, CDR2 FYNNEI, per germline. Supplemented by reference TRBV2 and TRBJ2-1, the full variable domain reads EPEVTQTPSHQVTQMGQEVILRCVPISNHLYFYWYRQILGQKVEFLVSFYNNEISEKSEIFDDQFSVERPDGSNFTLKIRSTKLEDSAMYFCASRQVSGNPYNEQFFGPGTRLTVL.

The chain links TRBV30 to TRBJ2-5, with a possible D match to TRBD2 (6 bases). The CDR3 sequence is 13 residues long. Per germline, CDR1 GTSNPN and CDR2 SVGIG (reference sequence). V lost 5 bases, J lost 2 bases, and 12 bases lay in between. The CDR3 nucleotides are TGTGCCTGGGCCGGGACTCGTCAAGAGACCCAGTACTTC. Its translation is CAWAGTRQETQYF.

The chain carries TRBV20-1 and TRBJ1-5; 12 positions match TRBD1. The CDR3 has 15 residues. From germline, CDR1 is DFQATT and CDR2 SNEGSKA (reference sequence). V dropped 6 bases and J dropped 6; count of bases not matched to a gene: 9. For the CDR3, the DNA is TGCAGTGCCCGGGACAGGGGGCGCACGGGTCAGCCCCAGCATTTT. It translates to CSARDRGRTGQPQHF.

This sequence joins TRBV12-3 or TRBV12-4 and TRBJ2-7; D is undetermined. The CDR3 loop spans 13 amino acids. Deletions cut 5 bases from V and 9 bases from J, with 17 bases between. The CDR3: CASSQTLSSVQYF. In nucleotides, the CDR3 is TGTGCCAGCAGTCAGACGTTATCCTCTGTGCAGTACTTC.

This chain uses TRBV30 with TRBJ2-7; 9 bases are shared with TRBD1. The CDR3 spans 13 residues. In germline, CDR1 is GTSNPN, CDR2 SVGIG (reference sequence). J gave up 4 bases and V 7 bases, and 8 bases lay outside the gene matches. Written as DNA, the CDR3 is TGTGCCTCCACAAGAGACAGGGGGTACGAGCAGTACTTC. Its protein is CASTRDRGYEQYF. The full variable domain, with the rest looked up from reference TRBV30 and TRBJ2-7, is SQTIHQWPATLVQPVGSPLSLECTVEGTSNPNLYWYRQAAGRGLQLLFYSVGIGQISSEVPQNLSASRPQDRQFILSSKKLLLSDSGFYLCASTRDRGYEQYFGPGTRLTVT.

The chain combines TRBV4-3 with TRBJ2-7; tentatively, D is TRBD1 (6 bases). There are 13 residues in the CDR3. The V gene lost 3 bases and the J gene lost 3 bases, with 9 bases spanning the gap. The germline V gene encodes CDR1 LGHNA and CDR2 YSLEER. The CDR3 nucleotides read TGCGCCAGCAGCCACCAACAGGGCTACGAGCAGTACTTC. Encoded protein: CASSHQQGYEQYF.